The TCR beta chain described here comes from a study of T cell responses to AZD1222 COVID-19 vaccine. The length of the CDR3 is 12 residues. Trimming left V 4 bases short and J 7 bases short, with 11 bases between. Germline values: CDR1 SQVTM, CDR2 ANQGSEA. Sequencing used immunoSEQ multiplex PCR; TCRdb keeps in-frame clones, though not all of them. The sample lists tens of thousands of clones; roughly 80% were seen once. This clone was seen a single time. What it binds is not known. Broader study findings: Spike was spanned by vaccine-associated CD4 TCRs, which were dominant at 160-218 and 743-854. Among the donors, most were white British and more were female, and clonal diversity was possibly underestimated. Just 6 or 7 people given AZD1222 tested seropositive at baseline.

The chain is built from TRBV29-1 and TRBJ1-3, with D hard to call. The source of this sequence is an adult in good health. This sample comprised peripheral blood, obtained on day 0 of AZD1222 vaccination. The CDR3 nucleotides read TGCAGCGTTGTTGATGGGAGGAACACCATATATTTT. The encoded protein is CSVVDGRNTIYF.